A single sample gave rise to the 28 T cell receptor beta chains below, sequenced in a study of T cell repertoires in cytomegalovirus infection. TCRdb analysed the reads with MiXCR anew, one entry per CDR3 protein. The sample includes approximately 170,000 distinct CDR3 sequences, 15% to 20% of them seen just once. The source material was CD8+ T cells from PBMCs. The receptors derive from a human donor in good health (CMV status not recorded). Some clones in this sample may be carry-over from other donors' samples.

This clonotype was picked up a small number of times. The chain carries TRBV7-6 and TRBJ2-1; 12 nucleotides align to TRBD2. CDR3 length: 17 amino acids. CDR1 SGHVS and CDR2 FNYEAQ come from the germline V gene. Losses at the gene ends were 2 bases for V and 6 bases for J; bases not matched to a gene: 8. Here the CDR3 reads CASSLRPGLAGLNEQFF. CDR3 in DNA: TGTGCCAGCAGCTTAAGGCCGGGACTAGCGGGCCTCAATGAGCAGTTCTTC.

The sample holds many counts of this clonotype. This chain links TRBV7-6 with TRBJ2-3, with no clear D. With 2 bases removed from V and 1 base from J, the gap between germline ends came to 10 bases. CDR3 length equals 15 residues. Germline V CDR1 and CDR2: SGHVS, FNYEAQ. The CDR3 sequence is CASSLRTSGTDTQYF. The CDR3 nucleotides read TGTGCCAGCAGCTTACGTACGTCTGGCACAGATACGCAGTATTTT.

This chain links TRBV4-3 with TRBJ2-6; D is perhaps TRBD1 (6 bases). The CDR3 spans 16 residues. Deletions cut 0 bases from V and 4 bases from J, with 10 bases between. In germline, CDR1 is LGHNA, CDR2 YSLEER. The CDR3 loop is CASSQDEGVGANVLTF. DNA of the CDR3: TGCGCCAGCAGCCAAGATGAGGGGGTCGGGGCCAACGTCCTGACTTTC.

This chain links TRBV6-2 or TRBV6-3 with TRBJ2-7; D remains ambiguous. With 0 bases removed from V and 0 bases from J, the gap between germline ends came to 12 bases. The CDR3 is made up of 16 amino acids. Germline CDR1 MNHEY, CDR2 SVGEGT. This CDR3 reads CASSYSSRSYSYEQYF. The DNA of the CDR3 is TGTGCCAGCAGTTACTCTTCCAGGTCGTACTCCTACGAGCAGTACTTC.

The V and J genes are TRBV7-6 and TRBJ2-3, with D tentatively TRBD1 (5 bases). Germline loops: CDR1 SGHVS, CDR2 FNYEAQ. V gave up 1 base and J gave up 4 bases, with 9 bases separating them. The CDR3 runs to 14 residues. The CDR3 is CASSLDVGADTQYF. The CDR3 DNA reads TGTGCCAGCAGCTTAGACGTAGGGGCAGATACGCAGTATTTT.

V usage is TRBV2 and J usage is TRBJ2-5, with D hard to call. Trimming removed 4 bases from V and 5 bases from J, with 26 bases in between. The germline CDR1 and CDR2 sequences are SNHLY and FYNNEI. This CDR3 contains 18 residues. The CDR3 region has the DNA TGTGCCAGCAGTGGCCGAAGGACCGCGTACAAAGGGTTGGAGACCCAGTACTTC. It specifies CASSGRRTAYKGLETQYF.

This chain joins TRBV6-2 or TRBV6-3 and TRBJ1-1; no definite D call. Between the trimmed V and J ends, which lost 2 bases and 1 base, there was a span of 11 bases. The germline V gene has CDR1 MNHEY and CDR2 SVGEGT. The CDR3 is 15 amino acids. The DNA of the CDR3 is TGTGCCAGCAGTTACGCCCGGACTGGGAACACTGAAGCTTTCTTT. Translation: CASSYARTGNTEAFF.

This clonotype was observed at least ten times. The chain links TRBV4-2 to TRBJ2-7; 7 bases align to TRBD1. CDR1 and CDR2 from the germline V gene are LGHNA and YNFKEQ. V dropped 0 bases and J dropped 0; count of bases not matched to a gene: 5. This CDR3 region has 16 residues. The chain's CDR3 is CASSQEGTDPSYEQYF. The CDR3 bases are TGTGCCAGCAGCCAAGAAGGGACAGATCCCTCCTACGAGCAGTACTTC.

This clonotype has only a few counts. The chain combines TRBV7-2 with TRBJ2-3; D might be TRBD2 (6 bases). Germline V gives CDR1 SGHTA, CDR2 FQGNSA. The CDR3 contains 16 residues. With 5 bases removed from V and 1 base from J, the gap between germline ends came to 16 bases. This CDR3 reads CASSPPPGLRTDTQYF. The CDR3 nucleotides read TGTGCCAGCAGCCCACCCCCGGGACTTCGCACAGATACGCAGTATTTT.

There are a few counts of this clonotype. Written as DNA, the CDR3 is TGTGCCAGCAGGAGACAGGAGAGCAATCAGCCCCAGCATTTT. Protein: CASRRQESNQPQHF. The chain is built from TRBV2 and TRBJ1-5, with D possibly TRBD1 on 6 matching bases. Germline V gene sequence: CDR1 SNHLY, CDR2 FYNNEI. The CDR3 loop spans 14 amino acids. V lost 6 bases and J 1 base, leaving 10 bases between the germline ends.

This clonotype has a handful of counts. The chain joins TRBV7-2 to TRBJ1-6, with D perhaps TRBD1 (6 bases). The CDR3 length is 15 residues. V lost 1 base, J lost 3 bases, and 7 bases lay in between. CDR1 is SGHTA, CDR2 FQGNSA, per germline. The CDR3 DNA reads TGTGCCAGCAGCTTAGACAGGGACTATAATTCACCCCTCCACTTT. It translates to CASSLDRDYNSPLHF.

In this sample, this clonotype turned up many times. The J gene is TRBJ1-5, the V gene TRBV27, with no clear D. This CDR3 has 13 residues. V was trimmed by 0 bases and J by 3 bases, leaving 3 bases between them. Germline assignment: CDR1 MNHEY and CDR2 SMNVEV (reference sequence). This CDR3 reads CASSLSYNQPQHF. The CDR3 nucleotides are TGTGCCAGCAGTTTATCGTACAATCAGCCCCAGCATTTT.

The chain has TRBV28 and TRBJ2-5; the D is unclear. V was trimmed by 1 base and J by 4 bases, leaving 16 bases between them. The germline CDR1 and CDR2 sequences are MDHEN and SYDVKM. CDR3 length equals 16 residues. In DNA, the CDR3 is TGTGCCAGCAGTTTATACACCACACGGTCGGCAGAGACCCAGTACTTC. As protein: CASSLYTTRSAETQYF.

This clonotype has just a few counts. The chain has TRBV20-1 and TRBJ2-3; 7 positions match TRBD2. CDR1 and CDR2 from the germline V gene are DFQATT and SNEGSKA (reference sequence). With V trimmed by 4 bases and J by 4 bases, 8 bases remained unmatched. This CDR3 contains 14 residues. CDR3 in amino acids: CSATSGKEADTQYF. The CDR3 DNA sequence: TGCAGTGCTACGAGCGGGAAGGAGGCAGATACGCAGTATTTT.

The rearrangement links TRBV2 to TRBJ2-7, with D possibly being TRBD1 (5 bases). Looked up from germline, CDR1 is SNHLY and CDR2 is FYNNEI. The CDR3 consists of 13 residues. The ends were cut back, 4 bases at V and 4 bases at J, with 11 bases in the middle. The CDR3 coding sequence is TGTGCCAGCAGTGTATCCCGGACATACGAGCAGTACTTC. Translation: CASSVSRTYEQYF.

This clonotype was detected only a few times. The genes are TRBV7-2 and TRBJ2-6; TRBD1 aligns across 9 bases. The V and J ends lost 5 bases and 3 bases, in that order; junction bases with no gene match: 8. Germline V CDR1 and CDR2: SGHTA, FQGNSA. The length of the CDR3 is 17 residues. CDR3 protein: CASSQRTGEVGANVLTF. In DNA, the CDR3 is TGTGCCAGCAGCCAAAGGACAGGGGAGGTTGGGGCCAACGTCCTGACTTTC.

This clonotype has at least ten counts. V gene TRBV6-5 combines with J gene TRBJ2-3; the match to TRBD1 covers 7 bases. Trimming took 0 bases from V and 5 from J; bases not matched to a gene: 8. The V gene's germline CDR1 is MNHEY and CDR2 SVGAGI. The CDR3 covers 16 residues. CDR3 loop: CASSYSTGDSEDTQYF. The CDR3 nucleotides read TGTGCCAGCAGTTACTCTACCGGGGACAGCGAAGATACGCAGTATTTT.

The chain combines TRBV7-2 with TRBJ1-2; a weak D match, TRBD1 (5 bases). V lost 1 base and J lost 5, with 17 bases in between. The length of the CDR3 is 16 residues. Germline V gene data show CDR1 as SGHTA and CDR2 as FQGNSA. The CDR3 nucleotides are TGTGCCAGCAGCTTAGTTCAGGGCTCACGTTTATATGGCTACACCTTC. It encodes CASSLVQGSRLYGYTF. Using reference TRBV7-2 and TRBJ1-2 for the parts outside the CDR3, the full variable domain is GAGVSQSPSNKVTEKGKDVELRCDPISGHTALYWYRQSLGQGLEFLIYFQGNSAPDKSGLPSDRFSAERTGGSVSTLTIQRTQQEDSAVYLCASSLVQGSRLYGYTFGSGTRLTVV.

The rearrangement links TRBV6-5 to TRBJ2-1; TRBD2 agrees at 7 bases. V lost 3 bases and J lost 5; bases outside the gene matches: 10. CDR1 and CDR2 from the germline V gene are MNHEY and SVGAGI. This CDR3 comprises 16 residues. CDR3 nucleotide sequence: TGTGCCAGCAGTTATGAAGGACTAGGAACAAACAATGAGCAGTTCTTC. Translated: CASSYEGLGTNNEQFF.

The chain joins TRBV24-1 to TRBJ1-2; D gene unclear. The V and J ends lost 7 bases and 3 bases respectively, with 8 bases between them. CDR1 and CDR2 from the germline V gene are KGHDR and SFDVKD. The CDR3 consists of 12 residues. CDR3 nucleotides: TGTGCCACCAGCTACAGTGACTATGGCTACACCTTC. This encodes CATSYSDYGYTF.

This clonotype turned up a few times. The CDR3 protein is CASSLEVRPYEQYF. CDR3 coding DNA: TGTGCCAGCAGCTTGGAAGTCAGACCCTACGAGCAGTACTTC. The chain recombines TRBV5-5 with TRBJ2-7; D gene unclear. The CDR3 spans 14 residues. With 0 bases removed from V and 2 bases from J, the gap between germline ends came to 9 bases. Germline V gene data show CDR1 as SGHKS and CDR2 as YYEKEE (reference sequence).

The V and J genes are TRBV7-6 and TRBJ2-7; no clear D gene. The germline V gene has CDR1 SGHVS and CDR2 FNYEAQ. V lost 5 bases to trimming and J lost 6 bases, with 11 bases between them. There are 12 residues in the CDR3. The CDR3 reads CASSPLPGEQYF. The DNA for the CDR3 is TGTGCCAGCAGCCCGTTGCCGGGCGAGCAGTACTTC.

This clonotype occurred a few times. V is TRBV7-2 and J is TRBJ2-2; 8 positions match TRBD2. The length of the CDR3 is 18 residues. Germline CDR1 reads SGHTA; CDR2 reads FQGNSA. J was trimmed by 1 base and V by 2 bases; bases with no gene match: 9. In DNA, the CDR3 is TGTGCCAGCAGCTTAATTGCGGGGGGCGCGAGGAACACCGGGGAGCTGTTTTTT. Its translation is CASSLIAGGARNTGELFF.

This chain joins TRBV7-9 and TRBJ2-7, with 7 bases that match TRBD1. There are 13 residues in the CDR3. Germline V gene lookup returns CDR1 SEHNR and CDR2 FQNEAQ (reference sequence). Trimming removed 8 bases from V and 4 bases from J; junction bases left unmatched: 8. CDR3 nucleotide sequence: TGTGCCAGCCAGGGGGAACAGACGTACGAGCAGTACTTC. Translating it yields CASQGEQTYEQYF.

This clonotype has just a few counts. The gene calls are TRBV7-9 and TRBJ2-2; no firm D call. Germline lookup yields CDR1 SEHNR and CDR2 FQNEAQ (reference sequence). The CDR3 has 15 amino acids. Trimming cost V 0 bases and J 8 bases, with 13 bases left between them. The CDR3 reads CASSLAVSSVGELFF. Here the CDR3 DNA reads TGTGCCAGCAGCTTAGCAGTATCGTCGGTTGGGGAGCTGTTTTTT.

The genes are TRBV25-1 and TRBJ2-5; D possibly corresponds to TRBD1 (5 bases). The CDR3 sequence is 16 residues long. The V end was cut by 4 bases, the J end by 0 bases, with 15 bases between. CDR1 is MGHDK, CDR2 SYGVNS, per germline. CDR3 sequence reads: CASSGDRVKYQETQYF. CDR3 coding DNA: TGTGCCAGCAGTGGTGACAGAGTAAAGTACCAAGAGACCCAGTACTTC. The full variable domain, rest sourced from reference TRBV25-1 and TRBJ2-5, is EADIYQTPRYLVIGTGKKITLECSQTMGHDKMYWYQQDPGMELHLIHYSYGVNSTEKGDLSSESTVSRIRTEHFPLTLESARPSHTSQYLCASSGDRVKYQETQYFGPGTRLLVL.

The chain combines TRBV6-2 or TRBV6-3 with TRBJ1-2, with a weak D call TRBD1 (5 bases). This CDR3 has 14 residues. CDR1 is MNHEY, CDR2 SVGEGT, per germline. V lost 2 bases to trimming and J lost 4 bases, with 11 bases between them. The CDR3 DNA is TGTGCCAGCAGTTACAGGGGTGGCGGCTATGGCTACACCTTC. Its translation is CASSYRGGGYGYTF.

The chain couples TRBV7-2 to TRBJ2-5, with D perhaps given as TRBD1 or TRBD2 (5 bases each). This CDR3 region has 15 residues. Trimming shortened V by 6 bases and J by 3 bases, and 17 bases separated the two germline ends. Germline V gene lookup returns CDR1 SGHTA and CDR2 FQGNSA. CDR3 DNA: TGTGCCAGCAGTCCTTGGGGGAGCTGGGAAGAGACCCAGTACTTC. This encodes CASSPWGSWEETQYF. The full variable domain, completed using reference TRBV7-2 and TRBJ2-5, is GAGVSQSPSNKVTEKGKDVELRCDPISGHTALYWYRQSLGQGLEFLIYFQGNSAPDKSGLPSDRFSAERTGGSVSTLTIQRTQQEDSAVYLCASSPWGSWEETQYFGPGTRLLVL.